This T cell receptor (beta chain) was retrieved from a study of cytomegalovirus exposure and HLA in healthy donors. Overall study findings and caveats: The study assumed roughly uniform donor sequencing depth for presence/absence analyses. Among donors in an Asian-associated ancestry cluster, a later analysis reportedly found fewer N-insertions than the roughly 680-donor mean.

With regard to this clone: Antigen: not known.

V lost 4 bases and J lost 8, with 17 bases in between. Germline loops: CDR1 SGHVS, CDR2 FNYEAQ. The CDR3 is 14 amino acids. The PCR was carried out with 60 Vbeta primers and 13 Jbeta primers. Data came from immunoSEQ multiplex PCR; TCRdb stores just in-frame clones and leaves some out. The sample records 100,000 or so clones, 84% being singletons. This sequence joins TRBV7-6 and TRBJ1-2, with D tentatively TRBD1 (5 bases). The sequence derives from a woman aged 18-29 years in good health and CMV-seronegative. The sequencing sample was made of PBMCs. CDR3 sequence: CASSSSPGMGGYTF. The CDR3 DNA is TGTGCCAGCAGCTCCTCTCCAGGGATGGGAGGCTACACCTTC.